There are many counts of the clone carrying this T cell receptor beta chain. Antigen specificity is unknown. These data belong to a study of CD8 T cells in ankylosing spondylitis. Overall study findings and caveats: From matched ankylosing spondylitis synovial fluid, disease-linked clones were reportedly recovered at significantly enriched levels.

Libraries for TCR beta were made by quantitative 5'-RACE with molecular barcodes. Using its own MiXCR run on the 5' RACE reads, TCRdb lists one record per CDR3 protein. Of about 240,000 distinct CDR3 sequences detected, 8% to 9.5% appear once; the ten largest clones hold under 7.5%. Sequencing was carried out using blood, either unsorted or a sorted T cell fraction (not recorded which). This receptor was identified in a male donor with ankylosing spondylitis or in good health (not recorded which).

Here the CDR3 reads CASSYLSAGYGYTF. CDR3 bases: TGTGCCAGCAGTTACCTTTCAGCGGGCTATGGCTACACCTTC. The rearrangement uses TRBV6-2 or TRBV6-3 and TRBJ1-2, with D hard to call. The CDR3 totals 14 residues. Germline V gene data show CDR1 as MNHEY and CDR2 as SVGEGT. The V gene lost 2 bases and the J gene lost 4 bases, with 11 bases spanning the gap.